Shown below are 27 T cell receptor beta chains from a single sample sequenced in a study of shared clonotypes between healthy human individuals. Profiled with immunoSEQ multiplex PCR; TCRdb holds only in-frame clones, not every one. The repertoire holds some 1 million clones, 65% to 80% seen once, with 1.2% to 1.5% in the top ten. Sequenced: memory CD4+ T cells sorted from blood. Subset noted: CD45RA-negative fraction. The receptors here all came from a man between 18 and 29 years old in good health.

The rearrangement links TRBV30 to TRBJ2-7, with 10 nucleotides matching TRBD1. The junction had 4 bases not matched to a gene; V was cut back by 4 bases and J by 1 base. Germline lookup yields CDR1 GTSNPN and CDR2 SVGIG (reference sequence). The CDR3 spans 14 residues. The CDR3 region is CAWKGTGVSYEQYF. The CDR3 region has the DNA TGTGCCTGGAAAGGGACAGGGGTATCCTACGAGCAGTACTTC.

This clone was seen more than once but under ten times. CDR3 in amino acids: CASSPLHSGDTEAFF. The DNA of the CDR3 is TGTGCCAGCTCACCACTCCATAGTGGGGACACTGAAGCTTTCTTT. The chain employs TRBV18 and TRBJ1-1; D remains ambiguous. Germline CDR1 and CDR2: KGHSH and LQKENI. Trimming cost V 1 base and J 3 bases, with 12 bases left between them. CDR3 length: 15 residues.

The rearrangement uses TRBV5-4 and TRBJ2-2; 12 bases match TRBD2. CDR1 and CDR2 (germline): SGHNT, YYREEE (reference sequence). The CDR3 loop spans 17 amino acids. With V trimmed by 0 bases and J by 9 bases, 9 bases remained unmatched. The DNA for the CDR3 is TGTGCCAGCAGCTTGGGGGCCCCGACTAGCGGGGGAAGGGAGCTGTTTTTT. Amino acid sequence: CASSLGAPTSGGRELFF.

The rearrangement links TRBV7-2 to TRBJ2-1; D gene uncertain. Between the trimmed V and J ends, which lost 7 bases and 9 bases, there was a span of 13 bases. The germline V gene encodes CDR1 SGHTA and CDR2 FQGNSA. This CDR3 has 12 residues. Here the CDR3 reads CASTLDIGEQFF. For the CDR3, the DNA is TGTGCCAGCACCCTCGATATCGGTGAGCAGTTCTTC.

The chain is built from TRBV7-6 and TRBJ2-7; possibly TRBD2 for D (6 bases). CDR3 length: 13 amino acids. V shed 4 bases and J shed 6 bases, with 13 bases lying between them. Looked up from germline, CDR1 is SGHVS and CDR2 is FNYEAQ. The CDR3 DNA follows: TGTGCCAGCAGCTCCTGGACTACTCTCGAGCAGTACTTC. Protein sequence: CASSSWTTLEQYF.

The chain has TRBV27 and TRBJ1-5; D not certain. There are 14 residues in the CDR3. Trimming took off 2 bases at V and 2 bases at J, with 7 bases between the two ends. Germline assignment: CDR1 MNHEY and CDR2 SMNVEV (reference sequence). The CDR3 DNA is TGTGCCAGCAGTTTAAGGGCTCGCAATCAGCCCCAGCATTTT. It encodes CASSLRARNQPQHF.

This clone was seen a single time. This chain connects TRBV11-2 to TRBJ1-3; D is unresolved. The CDR3 runs 16 residues. Germline V gene lookup returns CDR1 SGHAT and CDR2 FQNNGV. The ends were cut back, 6 bases at V and 1 base at J, with 16 bases in the middle. CDR3 in amino acids: CASRSLSGKSGNTIYF. The CDR3 nucleotides are TGTGCCAGCAGATCACTTTCAGGCAAATCTGGAAACACCATATATTTT.

The chain's CDR3 is CSVQQSYEQYF. Written as DNA, the CDR3 is TGCAGCGTTCAACAGTCCTACGAGCAGTACTTC. The chain carries TRBV29-1 and TRBJ2-7; the D is unclear. The CDR3 runs to 11 residues. The V and J ends lost 5 bases and 1 base respectively, with 6 bases between them. Germline assignment: CDR1 SQVTM and CDR2 ANQGSEA.

The chain uses TRBV5-1 and TRBJ2-2; D is possibly TRBD2 (6 bases). The ends were cut back, 0 bases at V and 6 bases at J, with 6 bases in the middle. CDR1 and CDR2 (germline): SGHRS, YFSETQ. CDR3 length: 13 residues. CDR3 sequence: CASSLGLAGELFF. The CDR3 coding sequence is TGCGCCAGCAGCTTGGGACTAGCCGGGGAGCTGTTTTTT. The entire variable domain, with the rest obtained from reference TRBV5-1 and TRBJ2-2, is as follows: KAGVTQTPRYLIKTRGQQVTLSCSPISGHRSVSWYQQTPGQGLQFLFEYFSETQRNKGNFPGRFSGRQFSNSRSEMNVSTLELGDSALYLCASSLGLAGELFFGEGSRLTVL.

The CDR3 DNA reads TGTGCCAGCAGCGTAGGCCTACAGGGGGAGACTGAAGCTTTCTTT. Translation gives CASSVGLQGETEAFF. The V and J genes are TRBV9 and TRBJ1-1; 8 nucleotides agree with TRBD1. J gave up 5 bases and V 0 bases, and 6 bases lay outside the gene matches. This CDR3 is built from 15 residues. Germline CDR1 reads SGDLS; CDR2 reads YYNGEE.

V gene TRBV6-5 combines with J gene TRBJ1-2; unclear D gene. Germline V gives CDR1 MNHEY, CDR2 SVGAGI. The CDR3 covers 13 residues. V was trimmed by 5 bases and J by 4 bases, leaving 11 bases between them. CDR3 in DNA: TGTGCCAGCAGTCGAACTCCCTTCTATGGCTACACCTTC. Protein: CASSRTPFYGYTF.

The chain combines TRBV5-1 with TRBJ1-2; maybe TRBD1 (5 bases). Germline CDR1 and CDR2: SGHRS and YFSETQ. Trimming cost V 4 bases and J 0 bases, with 10 bases left between them. The CDR3 is made up of 14 amino acids. CDR3 nucleotides: TGCGCCAGCAGCCCTTACAGGTCTAACTATGGCTACACCTTC. It translates to CASSPYRSNYGYTF. Full variable domain (outside the CDR3, taken from reference TRBV5-1 and TRBJ1-2): KAGVTQTPRYLIKTRGQQVTLSCSPISGHRSVSWYQQTPGQGLQFLFEYFSETQRNKGNFPGRFSGRQFSNSRSEMNVSTLELGDSALYLCASSPYRSNYGYTFGSGTRLTVV.

The chain is built from TRBV18 and TRBJ2-7; 10 nucleotides line up with TRBD1. Unmatched junction bases numbered 6, after V lost 4 bases and J lost 6 bases. There are 14 residues in the CDR3. CDR1 and CDR2 (germline): KGHSH, LQKENI. The DNA of the CDR3 is TGTGCCAGCTCACTCCCGGGACAGGGGTCCGAGCAGTACTTC. Translation gives CASSLPGQGSEQYF.

The V call is TRBV7-2, the J call TRBJ1-2, with 12 bases aligning to TRBD1. The CDR3 extends over 15 amino acids. Germline lookup yields CDR1 SGHTA and CDR2 FQGNSA. Germline trimming cut 5 bases from V and 5 bases from J; bases unmatched to any gene: 6. In DNA, the CDR3 is TGTGCCAGCAGCCCGGGACAGGGGGCGGGGTATGGCTACACCTTC. Translating it yields CASSPGQGAGYGYTF.

The J gene is TRBJ2-2, the V gene TRBV7-9; the D gene is possibly TRBD1 (5 bases). CDR1 is SEHNR, CDR2 FQNEAQ, per germline (reference sequence). V was trimmed by 6 bases and J by 7 bases, leaving 24 bases between them. The CDR3 sequence is 17 residues long. The CDR3 spells CASSHLRPGNLGGELFF. CDR3 DNA: TGTGCCAGCAGTCATCTCCGGCCAGGGAATCTTGGCGGGGAGCTGTTTTTT.

V usage is TRBV7-9 and J usage is TRBJ1-1; D ambiguous. The V gene lost 3 bases and the J gene lost 1 base, with 12 bases spanning the gap. The CDR3 extends over 15 amino acids. CDR1 and CDR2 (germline): SEHNR, FQNEAQ (reference sequence). The CDR3, as DNA: TGTGCCAGCAGCTTGCAGGAGGGTCAGAACACTGAAGCTTTCTTT. It translates to CASSLQEGQNTEAFF. Variable domain in full (rest from reference TRBV7-9 and TRBJ1-1): DTGVSQNPRHKITKRGQNVTFRCDPISEHNRLYWYRQTLGQGPEFLTYFQNEAQLEKSRLLSDRFSAERPKGSFSTLEIQRTEQGDSAMYLCASSLQEGQNTEAFFGQGTRLTVV.

This clone was recorded at least ten times. The V gene is TRBV29-1, the J gene TRBJ1-1; 8 bases line up with TRBD1. The ends lost 4 bases at V and 8 bases at J; junction bases unmatched: 6. The CDR3 consists of 12 residues. Looked up from germline, CDR1 is SQVTM and CDR2 is ANQGSEA. This CDR3 reads CSVVWTGPEAFF. The CDR3 bases are TGCAGCGTTGTTTGGACAGGGCCGGAAGCTTTCTTT.

This sequence joins TRBV6-5 and TRBJ1-1, with 8 bases matching TRBD1. CDR1 MNHEY and CDR2 SVGAGI come from the germline V gene. The junction had 6 bases not matched to a gene; V was cut back by 2 bases and J by 1 base. The CDR3 contains 16 residues. CDR3 residues: CASSYELGTGNTEAFF. The DNA of the CDR3 is TGTGCCAGCAGTTACGAACTCGGGACAGGGAACACTGAAGCTTTCTTT.

The chain recombines TRBV6-5 with TRBJ2-3; a weak D match, TRBD2 (5 bases). Germline V lookup: CDR1 MNHEY, CDR2 SVGAGI. This CDR3 spans 15 amino acids. V lost 6 bases and J lost 0, with 13 bases in between. The CDR3 reads CASRILAYSTDTQYF. The CDR3 nucleotides read TGTGCCAGCAGGATCCTAGCTTATAGCACAGATACGCAGTATTTT.

The V and J genes are TRBV28 and TRBJ2-5, with a tentative D call TRBD2 (6 bases). CDR1 is MDHEN and CDR2 is SYDVKM in the germline V gene. The ends were cut back, 9 bases at V and 3 bases at J, with 17 bases in the middle. The CDR3 totals 14 residues. CDR3 in DNA: TGTGCCAGTGTGGGCGACGGGGGTAAAGAGACCCAGTACTTC. Its translation: CASVGDGGKETQYF.

About this clone: The junction and the germline gene differ at one end; a read error may be behind it. This chain uses TRBV6-4 with TRBJ1-4; 9 nucleotides agree with TRBD1. Germline loops: CDR1 MRHNA, CDR2 SNTAGT. The CDR3 totals 15 residues. This chain's CDR3 is CASSVDRGTKEKLFF. CDR3 sequence (DNA): TGTGCCAGCAGTGTTGACAGGGGGACTAAGGAAAAACTGTTTTTT.

Concerning this clone: The sample contains more than one DNA sequence encoding this CDR3. The V gene is TRBV19, the J gene TRBJ1-5; TRBD1 matches 11 bases. J was trimmed by 4 bases and V by 8 bases; bases with no gene match: 4. The CDR3 totals 14 residues. Germline V gives CDR1 LNHDA, CDR2 SQIVND (reference sequence). CDR3 loop: CASSGTGGNQPQHF. The CDR3 nucleotides are TGTGCCAGTTCCGGGACAGGGGGGAATCAGCCCCAGCATTTT.

The chain couples TRBV2 to TRBJ2-3, with D uncertain. The CDR3 spans 14 residues. V lost 5 bases and J 2 bases, leaving 11 bases between the germline ends. Germline CDR1 and CDR2: SNHLY and FYNNEI. CDR3 DNA: TGTGCCAGCAGTTCAATAATTTCCACAGATACGCAGTATTTT. Translation gives CASSSIISTDTQYF.

This chain links TRBV18 with TRBJ2-5; TRBD2 aligns across 7 bases. The germline CDR1 and CDR2 sequences are KGHSH and LQKENI. The CDR3 is 13 residues long. V lost 4 bases to trimming and J lost 3 bases; unmatched junction nucleotides: 2. The CDR3 nucleotides read TGTGCCAGCTCACAGGGGAGGGAAGAGACCCAGTACTTC. Its protein product is CASSQGREETQYF.

Regarding this clone: Other DNA sequences from this sample encode an identical CDR3 as well. V and J are TRBV5-1 and TRBJ1-6, with 8 nucleotides matching TRBD1. This CDR3 contains 15 residues. Germline loops: CDR1 SGHRS, CDR2 YFSETQ. The V gene end was trimmed by 0 bases and the J gene end by 10 bases; junction bases not matched to a gene: 6. CDR3 region: CASSLAGQGSSPLHF. Written as DNA, the CDR3 is TGCGCCAGCAGCTTGGCCGGACAGGGAAGCTCACCCCTCCACTTT.

The rearrangement uses TRBV30 and TRBJ2-7; D remains ambiguous. The germline V gene encodes CDR1 GTSNPN and CDR2 SVGIG (reference sequence). Trimming shortened V by 2 bases and J by 3 bases, and 8 bases separated the two germline ends. This CDR3 contains 12 residues. The CDR3 spells CAWSKARYEQYF. Here the CDR3 DNA reads TGTGCCTGGAGTAAGGCTCGCTACGAGCAGTACTTC. The entire variable domain, with the rest obtained from reference TRBV30 and TRBJ2-7, is as follows: SQTIHQWPATLVQPVGSPLSLECTVEGTSNPNLYWYRQAAGRGLQLLFYSVGIGQISSEVPQNLSASRPQDRQFILSSKKLLLSDSGFYLCAWSKARYEQYFGPGTRLTVT.

The chain combines TRBV6-5 with TRBJ1-5; TRBD1 matches at 7 bases. Germline CDR1 is MNHEY and CDR2 is SVGAGI. The CDR3 contains 14 residues. The junction had 7 bases not matched to a gene; V was cut back by 4 bases and J by 7 bases. In DNA form, the CDR3 reads TGTGCCAGCAGTTTCAAACAGGGGTGGCAGCCCCAGCATTTT. Amino acid sequence: CASSFKQGWQPQHF.